This TCR beta chain was sequenced for a study of T cell repertoires in cytomegalovirus infection. Overall study context: From public TCR beta signatures came an indication of both CMV infection and matching HLA type.

MiXCR, applied by TCRdb to the reads, yields one record per CDR3 protein. The sample consists of 150,000 or so distinct CDR3 sequences, roughly a sixth of them appearing once. Study-wide points: Cumulated frequencies of public TCR beta families served to identify carriers of CMV plus the relevant HLA. Dominating the ex vivo response were TCR beta clonotypes that were CMV-specific and HLA-C-restricted.

Germline CDR1 SGHVS, CDR2 FQNEAQ. CDR3 length: 15 residues. J gave up 3 bases and V 7 bases, and 8 bases lay outside the gene matches. Remarks on this clonotype: Its antigen is currently unknown.

V gene TRBV7-8 combines with J gene TRBJ1-4, with TRBD1 identical over 7 bases. Sequencing was carried out using CD8+ T cells from PBMCs. The clonotype comes from a human donor in good health (CMV status not recorded). Some clones in this sample may be carry-over from other donors' samples. The CDR3 region is CASTVEGQSNEKLFF. CDR3 coding DNA: TGTGCCAGCACCGTGGAGGGACAGTCTAATGAAAAACTGTTTTTT.